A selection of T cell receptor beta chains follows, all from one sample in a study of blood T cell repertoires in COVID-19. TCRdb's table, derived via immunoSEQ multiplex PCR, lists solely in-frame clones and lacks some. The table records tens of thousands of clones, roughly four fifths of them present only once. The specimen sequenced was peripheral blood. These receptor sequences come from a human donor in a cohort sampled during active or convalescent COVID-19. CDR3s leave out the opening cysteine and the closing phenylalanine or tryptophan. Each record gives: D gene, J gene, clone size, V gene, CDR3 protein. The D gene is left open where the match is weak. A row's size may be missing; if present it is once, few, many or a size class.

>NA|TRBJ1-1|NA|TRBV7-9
ASSLSTEAF
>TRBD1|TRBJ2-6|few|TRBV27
ASSETGSGANVLT
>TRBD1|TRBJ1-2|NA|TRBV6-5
ASSYGTGSYGYT
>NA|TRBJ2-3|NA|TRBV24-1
ATSETGLPSHTQY
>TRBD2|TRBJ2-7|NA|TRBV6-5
ASSQGLAHEQY
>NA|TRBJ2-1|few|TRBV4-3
ASSPTGFTYNEQF
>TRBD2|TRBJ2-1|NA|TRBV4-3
ASSRDGTSGRDWSYNEQF
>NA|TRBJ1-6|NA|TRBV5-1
ASRLGVKSPLH
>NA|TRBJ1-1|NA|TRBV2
ASTPLEGLTLNTEAF
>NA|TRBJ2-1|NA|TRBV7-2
ASSLVMGEGYNEQF
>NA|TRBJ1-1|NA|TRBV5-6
ASSSTTEEAF
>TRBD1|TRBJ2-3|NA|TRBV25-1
ASSAGGTGATDTQY
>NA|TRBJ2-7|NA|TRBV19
ASSISQVCYEQY
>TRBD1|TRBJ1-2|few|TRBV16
ASSRGTGNGYT
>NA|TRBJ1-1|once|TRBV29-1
SVDRKFEAF
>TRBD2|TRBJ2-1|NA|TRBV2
ASSTPLLALHNEQF
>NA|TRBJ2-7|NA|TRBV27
ASSPRTGTYEQY
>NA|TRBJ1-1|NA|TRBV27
ASSPDMFVAF
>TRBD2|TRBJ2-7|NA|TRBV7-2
ASSLATGGRY
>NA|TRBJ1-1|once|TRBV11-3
ASSLVGAGSQGMNTEAF
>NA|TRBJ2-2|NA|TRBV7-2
ASTHLGGALTGELF
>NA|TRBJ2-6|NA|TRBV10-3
ATSGGANVLT
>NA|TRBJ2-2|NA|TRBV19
ASSIEQALRTGELF
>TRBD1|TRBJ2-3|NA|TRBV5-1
ASSLARAGTGLGADTQY
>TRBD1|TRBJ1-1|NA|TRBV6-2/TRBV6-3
ASSYSRGAF
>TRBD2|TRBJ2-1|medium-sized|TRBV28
ASSLLRGGEQF
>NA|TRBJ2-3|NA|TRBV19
ASSAQRDTWWGTQY
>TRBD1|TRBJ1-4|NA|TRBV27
ASLTGDFEKLF
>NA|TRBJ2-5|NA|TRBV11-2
ASMGLRERQETQY
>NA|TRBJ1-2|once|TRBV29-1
SVAPAGGGYT
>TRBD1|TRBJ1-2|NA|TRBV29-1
SVDPPRGLANYGYT
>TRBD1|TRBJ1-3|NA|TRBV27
ASSTTGTGFSGNTIY
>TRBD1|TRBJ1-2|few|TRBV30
AWSVQDRVGGYT
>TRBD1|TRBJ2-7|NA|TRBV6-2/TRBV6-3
AGSYRRGPSYEQY
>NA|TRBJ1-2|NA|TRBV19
ASSIFGQRDYGYT
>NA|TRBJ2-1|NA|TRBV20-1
SASGGTWGQF
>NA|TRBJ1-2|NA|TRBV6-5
ASSYSGGRGYGYT
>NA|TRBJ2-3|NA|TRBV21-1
ASSKRRREPRTDTQY
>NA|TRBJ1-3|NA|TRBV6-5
ASSYMTSSRGNTIY
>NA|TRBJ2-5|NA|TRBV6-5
ASRGRSQETQY
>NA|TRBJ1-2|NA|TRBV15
ATSRVVQGSGYT
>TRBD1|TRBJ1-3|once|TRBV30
AWSPTDRGRNTIY
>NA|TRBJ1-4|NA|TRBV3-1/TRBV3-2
ASSPRQVFNEKLF
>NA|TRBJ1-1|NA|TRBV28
ASSERGTEAF
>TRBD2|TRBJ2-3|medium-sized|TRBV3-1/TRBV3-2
ASSQSRASGSTDTQY
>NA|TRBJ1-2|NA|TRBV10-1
ASSESYYGGYT
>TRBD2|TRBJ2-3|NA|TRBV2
ASKSRLAISTDTQY
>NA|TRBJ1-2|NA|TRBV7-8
ASSRPSYGYT
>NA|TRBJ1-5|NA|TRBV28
ASSLVDRHKSNQPQH